One sample yielded the 18 T cell receptor beta chains listed below, sequenced in a study of blood T cells in healthy people across ages. Next came a second PCR, run for roughly 6 to 11 cycles, which used a sample-barcoded 5' primer along with a J-beta primer mix. TCRdb re-analysed the 5' RACE reads in MiXCR, keeping a single row per CDR3 protein. The data hold 1.5 million to 1.8 million distinct CDR3 sequences, with around 40% observed a single time. Input material: blood. The receptors here all came from a woman aged 18-35 years in good health.

The chain links TRBV7-2 to TRBJ2-5; 7 nucleotides match TRBD1. Losses at the gene ends were 5 bases for V and 11 bases for J; bases not matched to a gene: 11. CDR1 is SGHTA, CDR2 FQGNSA, per germline. This CDR3 has 13 amino acids. The CDR3 nucleotides read TGTGCCAGCAGCAAAGGGGGCCACAATGAGCAGTACTTC. This gives the protein CASSKGGHNEQYF.

The chain uses TRBV9 and TRBJ2-1, with 7 bases identical to TRBD2. CDR1 and CDR2 (germline): SGDLS, YYNGEE. V lost 0 bases and J lost 10; bases outside the gene matches: 10. This CDR3 is 15 amino acids long. CDR3 in DNA: TGTGCCAGCAGCGTAGACCGACTAGCAGGGAAGGAGCAGTTCTTC. Translation: CASSVDRLAGKEQFF.

This clonotype was seen a few times. This chain links TRBV2 with TRBJ2-3; a weak D match, TRBD2 (5 bases). Germline values: CDR1 SNHLY, CDR2 FYNNEI. The CDR3 sequence is 12 residues long. V lost 8 bases to trimming and J lost 4 bases, with 10 bases between them. This chain's CDR3 is CASQRPADTQYF. CDR3 nucleotides: TGTGCCAGCCAGCGGCCCGCAGATACGCAGTATTTT.

The chain carries TRBV29-1 and TRBJ1-1, with 7 bases lining up with TRBD1. CDR1 and CDR2 (germline): SQVTM, ANQGSEA. The CDR3 totals 15 residues. Unmatched junction bases numbered 10, after V lost 1 base and J lost 5 bases. The CDR3 DNA sequence: TGCAGCGTTGAAGTCCCGGGACAGCTTCGAACTGAAGCTTTCTTT. This encodes CSVEVPGQLRTEAFF.

This clonotype has just a few counts. The chain recombines TRBV25-1 with TRBJ2-3, with 8 bases that match TRBD2. This CDR3 comprises 15 residues. Germline lookup yields CDR1 MGHDK and CDR2 SYGVNS. J lost 9 bases, V lost 4 bases, and 12 bases had no gene match. The CDR3 here is CASSVGREAFETQYF. For the CDR3, the DNA is TGTGCCAGCAGTGTCGGGCGGGAGGCTTTTGAGACGCAGTATTTT.

This chain links TRBV20-1 with TRBJ1-6; D gene uncertain. The V end lost 3 bases, the J end lost 10 bases, and 13 bases lay between the germline ends. This CDR3 spans 13 amino acids. Germline V gives CDR1 DFQATT, CDR2 SNEGSKA (reference sequence). DNA for the CDR3: TGCAGTGCTAGTCTGGAGACCTCCTCACCCCTCCACTTT. The encoded protein is CSASLETSSPLHF.

In its sample, this clonotype was seen a few times. This chain's CDR3 is CSAEGDNSPLHF. CDR3 nucleotides: TGCAGCGCAGAGGGAGATAATTCACCCCTCCACTTT. The chain is built from TRBV29-1 and TRBJ1-6; D is unresolved. Germline-derived CDR1 and CDR2 are SQVTM and ANQGSEA. V was clipped by 7 bases and J by 5 bases, with 9 bases between them. The CDR3 has 12 residues.

This clonotype was seen many times. The chain joins TRBV27 to TRBJ2-3; 7 bases align to TRBD2. CDR3 length equals 15 residues. Germline CDR1 MNHEY, CDR2 SMNVEV (reference sequence). Germline trimming cut 3 bases from V and 2 bases from J; bases unmatched to any gene: 5. The CDR3 sequence is CASSFASGITDTQYF. CDR3 in DNA: TGTGCCAGCAGTTTCGCCAGCGGGATCACAGATACGCAGTATTTT.

A few counts support this clonotype. In DNA form, the CDR3 reads TGCAGTGCTAGAGATTGGAGGGACGGGGGCCAGTACTTC. This translates into CSARDWRDGGQYF. V gene TRBV20-1 combines with J gene TRBJ2-7, with D perhaps TRBD1 or TRBD2 (6 bases each). The V end lost 0 bases, the J end lost 10 bases, and 16 bases lay between the germline ends. Germline CDR1 and CDR2: DFQATT and SNEGSKA (reference sequence). The CDR3 has 13 amino acids.

The genes are TRBV28 and TRBJ2-3, with 7 bases aligning to TRBD1. With V trimmed by 5 bases and J by 3 bases, 11 bases remained unmatched. Germline CDR1 and CDR2: MDHEN and SYDVKM. This CDR3 is 16 amino acids long. CDR3 in amino acids: CASSPRTGARTDTQYF. CDR3 coding DNA: TGTGCCAGCAGTCCCCGAACAGGGGCAAGGACAGATACGCAGTATTTT.

This clonotype was seen many times. The rearrangement joins TRBV29-1 to TRBJ1-2, with D unclear. This CDR3 is 14 amino acids long. Looked up from germline, CDR1 is SQVTM and CDR2 is ANQGSEA. V was clipped by 4 bases and J by 3 bases, with 15 bases between them. CDR3 loop: CSVATLSLDYGYTF. CDR3 DNA sequence: TGCAGCGTTGCCACTTTATCCCTCGACTATGGCTACACCTTC.

The gene calls are TRBV7-2 and TRBJ2-1, with 7 bases fitting TRBD2. Germline V CDR1 and CDR2: SGHTA, FQGNSA. This CDR3 spans 15 amino acids. Trimming at V came to 2 bases and at J to 4 bases, leaving 5 bases not matched to a gene. CDR3 sequence reads: CASSLLAAVYNEQFF. DNA of the CDR3: TGTGCCAGCAGCTTACTAGCGGCCGTGTACAATGAGCAGTTCTTC. The full variable domain, completed using reference TRBV7-2 and TRBJ2-1, is GAGVSQSPSNKVTEKGKDVELRCDPISGHTALYWYRQSLGQGLEFLIYFQGNSAPDKSGLPSDRFSAERTGGSVSTLTIQRTQQEDSAVYLCASSLLAAVYNEQFFGPGTRLTVL.

In this sample, this clonotype turned up many times. The chain joins TRBV4-2 to TRBJ2-3; 11 bases fit TRBD2. Looked up from germline, CDR1 is LGHNA and CDR2 is YNFKEQ. Trimming at V came to 0 bases and at J to 6 bases, leaving 8 bases not matched to a gene. The CDR3 loop spans 17 amino acids. The CDR3 sequence: CASSQDGTSGSRDTQYF. Here the CDR3 DNA reads TGTGCCAGCAGCCAAGATGGGACTAGCGGAAGCAGGGATACGCAGTATTTT.

This clonotype was picked up a small number of times. The gene calls are TRBV18 and TRBJ1-1; D is perhaps TRBD1 (6 bases). CDR1 is KGHSH and CDR2 is LQKENI in the germline V gene. CDR3 length equals 13 residues. The germline V and J ends were trimmed by 3 bases and 5 bases, with 10 bases remaining between them. The CDR3 region is CASSPDSRTEAFF. The CDR3 DNA sequence: TGTGCCAGCTCACCGGACAGCCGGACTGAAGCTTTCTTT.

The sample holds many counts of this clonotype. The gene calls are TRBV4-3 and TRBJ1-2; D is ambiguous. CDR1 is LGHNA and CDR2 is YSLEER in the germline V gene. This CDR3 contains 16 residues. With 3 bases removed from V and 4 bases from J, the gap between germline ends came to 18 bases. The CDR3 coding sequence is TGCGCCAGCAGCCAGAGACCCGGGGATAGGTTCTATGGCTACACCTTC. This encodes CASSQRPGDRFYGYTF.

This clonotype is a singleton in its sample. V and J are TRBV15 and TRBJ1-4, with 7 bases that match TRBD1. The CDR3 loop spans 13 amino acids. The germline gives CDR1 LNHNV, CDR2 YYDKDF (reference sequence). V lost 8 bases and J lost 5; bases outside the gene matches: 5. The CDR3 region is CATQDRKNEKLFF. Here the CDR3 DNA reads TGTGCCACCCAGGACAGGAAAAATGAAAAACTGTTTTTT.

The genes are TRBV11-3 and TRBJ2-1; the match to TRBD2 covers 7 bases. Trimming cost V 5 bases and J 3 bases; bases outside gene matches: 7. Germline assignment: CDR1 SGHNT and CDR2 YENEEA. The CDR3 has 15 residues. The CDR3, as DNA: TGTGCCAGCAGCGGCACCGGGAGGCACTACAATGAGCAGTTCTTC. The encoded protein is CASSGTGRHYNEQFF.

The V and J genes are TRBV25-1 and TRBJ1-2; D is unclear. V shed 4 bases and J shed 6 bases, with 15 bases lying between them. The V gene's germline CDR1 is MGHDK and CDR2 SYGVNS. This CDR3 contains 14 residues. In DNA form, the CDR3 reads TGTGCCAGCAGTGCGGAGTTTCTTCTGGATGGCTACACCTTC. Its translation: CASSAEFLLDGYTF.